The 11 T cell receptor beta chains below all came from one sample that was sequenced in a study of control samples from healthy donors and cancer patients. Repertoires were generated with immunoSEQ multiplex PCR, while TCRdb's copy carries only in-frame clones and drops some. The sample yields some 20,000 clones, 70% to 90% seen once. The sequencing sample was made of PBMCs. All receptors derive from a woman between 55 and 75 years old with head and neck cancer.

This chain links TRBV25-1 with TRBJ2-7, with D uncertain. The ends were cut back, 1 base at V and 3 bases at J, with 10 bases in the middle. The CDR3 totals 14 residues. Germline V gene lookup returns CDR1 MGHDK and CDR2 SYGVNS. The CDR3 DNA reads TGTGCCAGCAGTGAATCTGAGTCCCGCTACGAGCAGTACTTC. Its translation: CASSESESRYEQYF.

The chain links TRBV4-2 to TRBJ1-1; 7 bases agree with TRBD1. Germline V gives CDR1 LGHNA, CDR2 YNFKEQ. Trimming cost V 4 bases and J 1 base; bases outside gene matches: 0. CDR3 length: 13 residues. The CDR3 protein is CASSPGGNTEAFF. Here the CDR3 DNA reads TGTGCCAGCAGCCCAGGGGGGAACACTGAAGCTTTCTTT.

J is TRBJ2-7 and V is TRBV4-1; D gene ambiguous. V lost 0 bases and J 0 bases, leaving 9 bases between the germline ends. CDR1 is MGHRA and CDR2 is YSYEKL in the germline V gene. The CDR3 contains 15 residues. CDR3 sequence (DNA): TGCGCCAGCAGCCAAGAGTCAGTGAGCTCCTACGAGCAGTACTTC. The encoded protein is CASSQESVSSYEQYF.

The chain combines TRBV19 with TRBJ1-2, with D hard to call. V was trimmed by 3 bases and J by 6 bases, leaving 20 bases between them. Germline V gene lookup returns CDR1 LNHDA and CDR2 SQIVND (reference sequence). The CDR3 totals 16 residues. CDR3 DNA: TGTGCCAGTAGTATGGCACCGAAGGGTTACTACGATGGCTACACCTTC. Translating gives CASSMAPKGYYDGYTF.

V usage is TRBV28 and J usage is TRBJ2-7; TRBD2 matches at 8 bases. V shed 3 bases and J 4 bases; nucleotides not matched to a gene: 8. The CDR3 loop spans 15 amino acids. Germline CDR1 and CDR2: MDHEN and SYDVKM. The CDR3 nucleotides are TGTGCCAGCAGTTTGGTAGCGGGACACTCTTACGAGCAGTACTTC. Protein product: CASSLVAGHSYEQYF.

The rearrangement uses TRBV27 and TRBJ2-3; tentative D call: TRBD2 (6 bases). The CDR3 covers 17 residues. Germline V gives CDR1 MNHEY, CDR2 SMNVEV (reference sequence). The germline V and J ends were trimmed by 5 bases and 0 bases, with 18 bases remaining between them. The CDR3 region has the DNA TGTGCCAGCAGTGGACGGTGGGACTCCACTAGCACAGATACGCAGTATTTT. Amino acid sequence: CASSGRWDSTSTDTQYF.

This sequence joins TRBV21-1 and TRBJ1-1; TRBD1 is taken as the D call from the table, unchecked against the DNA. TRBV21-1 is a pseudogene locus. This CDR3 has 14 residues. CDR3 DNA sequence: TGTGCCAGCCCCCGGGACAGGGATCACACTGAAGCTTTCTTT. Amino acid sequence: CASPRDRDHTEAFF.

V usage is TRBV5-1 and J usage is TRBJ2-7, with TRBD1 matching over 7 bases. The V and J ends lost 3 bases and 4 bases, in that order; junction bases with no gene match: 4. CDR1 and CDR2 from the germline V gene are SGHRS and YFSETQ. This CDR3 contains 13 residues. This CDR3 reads CASSSGTAYEQYF. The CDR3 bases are TGCGCCAGCAGCTCCGGGACAGCTTACGAGCAGTACTTC.

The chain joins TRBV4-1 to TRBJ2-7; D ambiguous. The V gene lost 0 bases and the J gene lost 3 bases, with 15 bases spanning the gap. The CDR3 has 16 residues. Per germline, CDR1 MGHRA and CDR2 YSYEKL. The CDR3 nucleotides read TGCGCCAGCAGCCAAGATGGAGTTTCGGGCAGCTACGAGCAGTACTTC. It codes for CASSQDGVSGSYEQYF.

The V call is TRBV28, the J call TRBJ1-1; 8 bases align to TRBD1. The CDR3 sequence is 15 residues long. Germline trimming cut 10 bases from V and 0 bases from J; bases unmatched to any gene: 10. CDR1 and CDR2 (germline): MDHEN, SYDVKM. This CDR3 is CAITGGGLMNTEAFF. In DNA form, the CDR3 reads TGTGCCATTACAGGGGGGGGTTTAATGAACACTGAAGCTTTCTTT.

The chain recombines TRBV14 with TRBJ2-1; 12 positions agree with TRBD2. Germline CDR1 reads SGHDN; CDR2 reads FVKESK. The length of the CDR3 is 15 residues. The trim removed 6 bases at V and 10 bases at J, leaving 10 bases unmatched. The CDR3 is CASSRTSGAPVEQFF. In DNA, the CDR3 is TGTGCCAGCAGTCGGACTAGCGGGGCCCCGGTGGAGCAGTTCTTC. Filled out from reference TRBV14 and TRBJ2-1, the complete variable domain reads EAGVTQFPSHSVIEKGQTVTLRCDPISGHDNLYWYRRVMGKEIKFLLHFVKESKQDESGMPNNRFLAERTGGTYSTLKVQPAELEDSGVYFCASSRTSGAPVEQFFGPGTRLTVL.